This paragraph reports one T cell receptor beta chain. Its antigen is undetermined. The protocol was immunoSEQ multiplex PCR, while the TCRdb copy is restricted to in-frame clones and leaves out a portion. The sample lists 70,000 to 75,000 clones; approximately 94% were seen once. The CDR3 has 14 residues. The germline CDR1 and CDR2 sequences are LNHDA and SQIVND (reference sequence). Unmatched junction bases numbered 0, after V lost 2 bases and J lost 0 bases. The data were taken from a study of cytomegalovirus exposure and HLA in healthy donors. General study points: The study recorded 164 TCR beta chains that were cytomegalovirus-associated. There were a few CMV-associated chains whose specificity for CMV antigens was confirmed in vitro. Reports indicated that the classifier achieved high specificity and sensitivity in diagnosing cytomegalovirus status.

This sequence was found in a woman in her late teens or twenties in good health and CMV-seronegative. The chain is built from TRBV19 and TRBJ1-2, with TRBD1 identical over 7 bases. Sequenced: PBMCs. The CDR3 DNA reads TGTGCCAGTAGTATACAGGGGGCTAACTATGGCTACACCTTC. This translates into CASSIQGANYGYTF.